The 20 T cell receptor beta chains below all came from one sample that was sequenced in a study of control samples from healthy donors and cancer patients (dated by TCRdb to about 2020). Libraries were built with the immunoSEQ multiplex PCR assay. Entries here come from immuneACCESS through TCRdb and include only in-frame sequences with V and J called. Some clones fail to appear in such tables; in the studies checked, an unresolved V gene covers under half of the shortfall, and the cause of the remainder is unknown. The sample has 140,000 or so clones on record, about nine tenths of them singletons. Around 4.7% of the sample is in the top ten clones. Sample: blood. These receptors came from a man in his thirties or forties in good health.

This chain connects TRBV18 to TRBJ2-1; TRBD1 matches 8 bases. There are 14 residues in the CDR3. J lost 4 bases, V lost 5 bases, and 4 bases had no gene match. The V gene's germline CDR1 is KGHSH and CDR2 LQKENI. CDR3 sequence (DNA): TGTGCCAGCTCATCAAACAGGGGGTACAATGAGCAGTTCTTC. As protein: CASSSNRGYNEQFF.

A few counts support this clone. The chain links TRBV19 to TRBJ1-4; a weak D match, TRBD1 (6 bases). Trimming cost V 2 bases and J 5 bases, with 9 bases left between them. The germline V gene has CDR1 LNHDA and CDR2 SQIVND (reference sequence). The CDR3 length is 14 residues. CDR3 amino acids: CASSIRQGNEKLFF. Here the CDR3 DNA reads TGTGCCAGTAGTATAAGGCAGGGGAATGAAAAACTGTTTTTT.

The CDR3 loop reads CASSPPSGPQGNTEAFF. The CDR3 DNA reads TGTGCCAGCAGCCCGCCGAGTGGCCCACAGGGCAACACTGAAGCTTTCTTT. The gene calls are TRBV7-2 and TRBJ1-1; TRBD1 is a possible D gene (6 bases). This CDR3 is built from 17 residues. Germline lookup yields CDR1 SGHTA and CDR2 FQGNSA. Trimming cost V 5 bases and J 2 bases, with 21 bases left between them.

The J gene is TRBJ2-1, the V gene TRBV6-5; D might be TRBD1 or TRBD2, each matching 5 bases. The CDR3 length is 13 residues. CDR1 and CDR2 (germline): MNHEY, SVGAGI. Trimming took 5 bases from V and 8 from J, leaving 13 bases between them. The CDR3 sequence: CASSRPGTHEQFF. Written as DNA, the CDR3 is TGTGCCAGCAGTCGTCCCGGGACCCATGAGCAGTTCTTC.

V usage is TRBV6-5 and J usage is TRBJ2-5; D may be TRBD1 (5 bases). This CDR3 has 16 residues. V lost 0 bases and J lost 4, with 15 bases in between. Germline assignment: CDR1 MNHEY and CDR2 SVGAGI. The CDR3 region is CASSYSMNAGLETQYF. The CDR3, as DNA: TGTGCCAGCAGTTACTCGATGAATGCAGGGCTAGAGACCCAGTACTTC.

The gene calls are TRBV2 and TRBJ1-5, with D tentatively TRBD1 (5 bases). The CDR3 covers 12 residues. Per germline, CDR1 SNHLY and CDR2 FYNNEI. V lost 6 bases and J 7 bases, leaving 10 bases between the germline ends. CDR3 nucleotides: TGTGCCAGCAGGGGGGACCCCCAGCCCCAGCATTTT. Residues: CASRGDPQPQHF.

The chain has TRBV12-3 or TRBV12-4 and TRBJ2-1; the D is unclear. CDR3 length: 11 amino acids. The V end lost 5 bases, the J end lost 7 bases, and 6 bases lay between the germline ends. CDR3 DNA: TGTGCCAGCAGTGTAAAGAATGAGCAGTTCTTC. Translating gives CASSVKNEQFF.

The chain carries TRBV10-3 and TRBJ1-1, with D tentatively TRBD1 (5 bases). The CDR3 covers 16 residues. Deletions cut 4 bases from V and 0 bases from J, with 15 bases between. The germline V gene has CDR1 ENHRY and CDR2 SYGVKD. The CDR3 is CAISGAMGLLNTEAFF. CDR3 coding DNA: TGTGCCATCAGTGGTGCCATGGGACTCCTGAACACTGAAGCTTTCTTT.

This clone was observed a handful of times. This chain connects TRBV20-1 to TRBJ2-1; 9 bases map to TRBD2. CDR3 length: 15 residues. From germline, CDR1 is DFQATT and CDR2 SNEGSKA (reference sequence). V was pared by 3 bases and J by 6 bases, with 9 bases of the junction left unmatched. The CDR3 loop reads CSASQAGGSINEQFF. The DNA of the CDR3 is TGCAGTGCTAGTCAGGCGGGAGGGTCCATCAATGAGCAGTTCTTC.

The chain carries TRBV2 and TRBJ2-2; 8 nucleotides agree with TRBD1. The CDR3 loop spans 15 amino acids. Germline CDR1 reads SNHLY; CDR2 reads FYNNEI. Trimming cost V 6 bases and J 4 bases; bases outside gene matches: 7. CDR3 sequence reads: CASRVQGGPTGELFF. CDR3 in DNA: TGTGCCAGCAGGGTACAGGGGGGCCCCACCGGGGAGCTGTTTTTT.

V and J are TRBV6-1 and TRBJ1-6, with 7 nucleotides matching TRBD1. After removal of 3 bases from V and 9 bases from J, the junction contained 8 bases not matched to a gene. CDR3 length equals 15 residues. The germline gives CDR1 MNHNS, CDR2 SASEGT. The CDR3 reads CASSELGGDGSPLHF. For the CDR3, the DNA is TGTGCCAGCAGTGAGTTAGGGGGCGACGGTTCACCCCTCCACTTT.

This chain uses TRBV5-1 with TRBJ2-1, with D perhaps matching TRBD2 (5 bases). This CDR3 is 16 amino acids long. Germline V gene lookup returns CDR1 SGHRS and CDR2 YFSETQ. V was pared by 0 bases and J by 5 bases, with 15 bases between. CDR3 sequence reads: CASSLAPDYGDNEQFF. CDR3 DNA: TGCGCCAGCAGCTTGGCCCCCGACTACGGTGACAATGAGCAGTTCTTC.

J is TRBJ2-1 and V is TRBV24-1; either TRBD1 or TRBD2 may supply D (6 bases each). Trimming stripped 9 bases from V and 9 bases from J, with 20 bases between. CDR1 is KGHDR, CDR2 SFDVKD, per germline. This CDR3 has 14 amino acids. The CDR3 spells CATSPGAGFGEQFF. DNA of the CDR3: TGTGCCACCTCCCCGGGGGCGGGATTTGGTGAGCAGTTCTTC.

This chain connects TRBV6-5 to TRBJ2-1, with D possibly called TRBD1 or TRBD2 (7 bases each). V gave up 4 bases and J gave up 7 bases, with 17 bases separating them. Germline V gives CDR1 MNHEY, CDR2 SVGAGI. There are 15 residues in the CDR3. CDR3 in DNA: TGTGCCAGCAGTTGGTGGCAGGGGGGGCCTAATGAGCAGTTCTTC. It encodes CASSWWQGGPNEQFF.

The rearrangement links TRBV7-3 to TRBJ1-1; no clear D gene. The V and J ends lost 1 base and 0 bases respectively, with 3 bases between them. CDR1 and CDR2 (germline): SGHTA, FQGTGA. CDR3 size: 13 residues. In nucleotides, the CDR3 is TGTGCCAGCAGCTTAATGGTGAACACTGAAGCTTTCTTT. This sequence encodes CASSLMVNTEAFF.

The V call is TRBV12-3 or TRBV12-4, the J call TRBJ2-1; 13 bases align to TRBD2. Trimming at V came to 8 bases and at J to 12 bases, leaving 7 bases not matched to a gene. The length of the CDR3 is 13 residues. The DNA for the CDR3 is TGTGCCAGCTGGGGAACTAGCGGGAGGGCGCAGTTCTTC. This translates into CASWGTSGRAQFF.

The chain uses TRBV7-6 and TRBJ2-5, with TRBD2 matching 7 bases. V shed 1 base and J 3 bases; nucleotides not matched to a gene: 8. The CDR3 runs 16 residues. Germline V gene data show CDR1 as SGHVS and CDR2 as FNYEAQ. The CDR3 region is CASSLVSLGGEETQYF. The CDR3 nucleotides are TGTGCCAGCAGCTTAGTGTCATTGGGGGGGGAAGAGACCCAGTACTTC.

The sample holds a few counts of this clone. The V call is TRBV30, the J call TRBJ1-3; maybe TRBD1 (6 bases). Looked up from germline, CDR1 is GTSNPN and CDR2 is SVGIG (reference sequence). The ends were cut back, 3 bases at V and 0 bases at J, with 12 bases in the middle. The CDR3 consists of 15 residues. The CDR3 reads CAWRPGTNSGNTIYF. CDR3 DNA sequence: TGTGCCTGGAGACCCGGGACAAACTCTGGAAACACCATATATTTT.

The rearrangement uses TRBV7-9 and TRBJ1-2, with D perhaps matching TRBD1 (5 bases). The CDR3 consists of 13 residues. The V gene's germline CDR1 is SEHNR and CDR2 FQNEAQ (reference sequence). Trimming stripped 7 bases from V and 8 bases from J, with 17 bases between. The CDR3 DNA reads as TGTGCCAGCACCCACACCGTAGGGGAAGGCTACACCTTC. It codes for CASTHTVGEGYTF.

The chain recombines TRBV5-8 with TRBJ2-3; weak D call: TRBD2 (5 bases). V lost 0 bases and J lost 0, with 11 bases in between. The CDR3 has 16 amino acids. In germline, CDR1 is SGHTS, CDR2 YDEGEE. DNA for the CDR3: TGTGCCAGCAGCTTGGTGCGGCCTAGCAGCACAGATACGCAGTATTTT. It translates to CASSLVRPSSTDTQYF.